The rows below give T cell receptor beta chains drawn from one sample of a study of T cell responses to AZD1222 COVID-19 vaccine. The assay was immunoSEQ multiplex PCR, and TCRdb's table has in-frame clones only and misses some. In the table there are roughly 150,000 clones, 88% of which are singletons. This specimen was peripheral blood, taken on day 0 of MenACWY control vaccination. All receptors derive from an adult in good health. Each CDR3 is given with its conserved first and last residue. D genes are given only for firm matches. Some rows have no size entry. The others give once, few or many, or a class for an expanded clone.

CDR3nt	CDR3aa	j_gene	abundance	v_gene	d_gene
TGTGCCAGTAGTATTTATTGGACCAGCACAGATACGCAGTATTTT	CASSIYWTSTDTQYF	TRBJ2-3	.	TRBV19	.
TGTGCCAGCAGTTCCGATCCGGGACTAGGTAGGGAGCAGTTCTTC	CASSSDPGLGREQFF	TRBJ2-1	.	TRBV7-3	TRBD2
TGTGCCAGCAGCCAAGGGGCAGGGGGCGCTGGTAGCACCGCACGCATTGGGCAGTTCTTC	CASSQGAGGAGSTARIGQFF	TRBJ2-1	.	TRBV3-1/TRBV3-2	TRBD1
TGTGCCAGCAGCTTACCAGGCATAAGGGCTAACTATGGCTACACCTTC	CASSLPGIRANYGYTF	TRBJ1-2	.	TRBV7-2	.
TGTGCCAGCAGTCCCCCCCGGACTAGCGCTTACGAGCAGTACTTC	CASSPPRTSAYEQYF	TRBJ2-7	few	TRBV27	TRBD2
TGTGCCAGCAGCCCCCTGAGGAATGGCAATGAGCAGTTCTTC	CASSPLRNGNEQFF	TRBJ2-1	once	TRBV11-3	.
TGCGCCAGCAGCCAAGAAGGGACTAGCTCCTACGAGCAGTACTTC	CASSQEGTSSYEQYF	TRBJ2-7	.	TRBV4-3	TRBD2
TGTGCCAGTAGCCCGCGGACAGGGGGTTCGGCTAATGAAAAACTGTTTTTT	CASSPRTGGSANEKLFF	TRBJ1-4	.	TRBV19	TRBD1
TGTGCCTGGAGTGAAGGACCTTATAGCAATCAGCCCCAGCATTTT	CAWSEGPYSNQPQHF	TRBJ1-5	.	TRBV30	.
TGTGCCGCTTCAGGGGTGGATAAAGAGACCCAGTACTTC	CAASGVDKETQYF	TRBJ2-5	.	TRBV10-3	.
TGTGCCACCAGTGACCAGGACAGCTCCTACAATGAGCAGTTCTTC	CATSDQDSSYNEQFF	TRBJ2-1	once	TRBV24-1	.
TGTGCCAGTAGCCCTCGGGGGTTGCGTGGCTACACCTTC	CASSPRGLRGYTF	TRBJ1-2	.	TRBV19	.
TGTGCCAGCGGTTGGGGGGAGAACACTGAAGCTTTCTTT	CASGWGENTEAFF	TRBJ1-1	.	TRBV11-3	.
TGCGCCAGCAGAGCCGTGATCCGGAACACCGGGGAGCTGTTTTTT	CASRAVIRNTGELFF	TRBJ2-2	.	TRBV4-1	.
TGTGCCAGCAGCCCCCAAGTCGGCGACCCCTACAATGAGCAGTTCTTC	CASSPQVGDPYNEQFF	TRBJ2-1	.	TRBV9	.
TGTGCCAGCAGCCAAAGAGTGGCCCGCACAGATACGCAGTATTTT	CASSQRVARTDTQYF	TRBJ2-3	.	TRBV9	.
TGTGCCAGCAGTCCCATCGCCGGGGAGCTGTTTTTT	CASSPIAGELFF	TRBJ2-2	.	TRBV28	.
TGCGCCAGCAGCTTGGACGTGAATAGGGGTGGCTACACCTTC	CASSLDVNRGGYTF	TRBJ1-2	.	TRBV5-1	.
TGTGCCAGCAGCTTCCTAGACAGCTCAACTAATGAAAAACTGTTTTTT	CASSFLDSSTNEKLFF	TRBJ1-4	once	TRBV3-1/TRBV3-2	.
TGTGCCAGTAGTATCAGACTAGCGGGAGGGCCGAGGGAGCAGTTCTTC	CASSIRLAGGPREQFF	TRBJ2-1	.	TRBV19	TRBD2
TGTGCCAGCAGTGCCAACAGGGGTAGGTACAATGAGCAGTTCTTC	CASSANRGRYNEQFF	TRBJ2-1	once	TRBV25-1	TRBD1
TGTGCCAGCAGCGCGGGACAGTTTAATCAGCCCCAGCATTTT	CASSAGQFNQPQHF	TRBJ1-5	.	TRBV2	TRBD1
TGTGCCAGCAAGGACAGGGTTAGTTATGGCTACACCTTC	CASKDRVSYGYTF	TRBJ1-2	.	TRBV7-9	TRBD1
TGTGCCAGCAGTCCCTCAGGGATTGTGGCCACTGAAGCTTTCTTT	CASSPSGIVATEAFF	TRBJ1-1	.	TRBV6-5	.